A selection of T cell receptor beta chains follows, all from one sample in a study of vaccination and CD4 T cells after COVID-19. Antigen specificity for these receptors is unknown. TCRdb itself ran the PCR reads through MiXCR, one entry per CDR3 protein. Of 5,500 to 8,000 distinct CDR3 sequences listed, 75% to 85% are singletons. The sequenced material came from CD4+ T cells from blood, cultured in vitro. The receptors derive from a human donor who had recovered from COVID-19. Both conserved end residues are part of each CDR3. Fields, in order: clone size, V gene, D gene, J gene, CDR3 DNA, CDR3 protein. D genes are given only for firm matches. A row's size may be missing; if present it is once, few, many or a size class.

clone size: .; V gene: TRBV2; D gene: .; J gene: TRBJ1-5; CDR3 DNA: TGTGCCAGCAGTGACAGGGGCGCTAACAATCAGCCCCAGCATTTT; CDR3 protein: CASSDRGANNQPQHF
clone size: .; V gene: TRBV20-1; D gene: TRBD2; J gene: TRBJ2-2; CDR3 DNA: TGCAGTGCTAGAGGGACAGCGGGAGTTCTGGCCGGGGAGCTGTTTTTT; CDR3 protein: CSARGTAGVLAGELFF
clone size: .; V gene: TRBV5-1; D gene: .; J gene: TRBJ2-3; CDR3 DNA: TGCGCCAGCAGCTTGCAGGGGGGATTGGATACGCAGTATTTT; CDR3 protein: CASSLQGGLDTQYF
clone size: .; V gene: TRBV12-3/TRBV12-4; D gene: TRBD1; J gene: TRBJ2-5; CDR3 DNA: TGTGCCAGCAGCGACAGGGGCTCCCGGGGGACCCAGTACTTC; CDR3 protein: CASSDRGSRGTQYF
clone size: .; V gene: TRBV7-2; D gene: .; J gene: TRBJ1-2; CDR3 DNA: TGTGCCAGCAGCTTGGCTGACTTAATTCACACCTTC; CDR3 protein: CASSLADLIHTF
clone size: .; V gene: TRBV6-2/TRBV6-3; D gene: .; J gene: TRBJ1-5; CDR3 DNA: TGTGCCAGCAGTTCCGGCGGGGGCATCGATCAGCCCCAGCATTTT; CDR3 protein: CASSSGGGIDQPQHF
clone size: large; V gene: TRBV23-1; D gene: .; J gene: TRBJ1-5; CDR3 DNA: TGCGCCAGCAGTGGAAGGACCCCGCTAGCTAGCAATCAGCCCCAGCATTTT; CDR3 protein: CASSGRTPLASNQPQHF
clone size: .; V gene: TRBV10-3; D gene: .; J gene: TRBJ2-3; CDR3 DNA: TGTGCCATCAGTACTCGAGATACGCAGTATTTT; CDR3 protein: CAISTRDTQYF
clone size: large; V gene: TRBV10-3; D gene: .; J gene: TRBJ2-7; CDR3 DNA: TGTGCCATCAGTGAGGATGGACAGTTCGAGCAGTACTTC; CDR3 protein: CAISEDGQFEQYF
clone size: .; V gene: TRBV7-2; D gene: .; J gene: TRBJ1-1; CDR3 DNA: TGTGCCAGCAGCCCCCGGAACCCCCGTTCGAGAGAAGCTTTCTTT; CDR3 protein: CASSPRNPRSREAFF
clone size: .; V gene: TRBV28; D gene: .; J gene: TRBJ1-5; CDR3 DNA: TGTGCCAGCAGTCTAGGTCAGCCCCAGCATTTT; CDR3 protein: CASSLGQPQHF
clone size: .; V gene: TRBV19; D gene: .; J gene: TRBJ2-3; CDR3 DNA: TGTGCCAGTAGTACCGGGACTCCGGAGACGCAGTATTTT; CDR3 protein: CASSTGTPETQYF
clone size: large; V gene: TRBV29-1; D gene: .; J gene: TRBJ1-2; CDR3 DNA: TGCAGCGTTGACCGGGGGGAAGGAGGCTACACCTTC; CDR3 protein: CSVDRGEGGYTF
clone size: few; V gene: TRBV12-3/TRBV12-4; D gene: .; J gene: TRBJ1-5; CDR3 DNA: TGTGCCAGCAGCCCGATTGGCCAGCCCCAGCATTTT; CDR3 protein: CASSPIGQPQHF
clone size: .; V gene: TRBV2; D gene: TRBD1; J gene: TRBJ1-6; CDR3 DNA: TGTGCCACACAGGGGGCGCCAGGTTCACCCCTCCACTTT; CDR3 protein: CATQGAPGSPLHF
clone size: .; V gene: TRBV15; D gene: TRBD1; J gene: TRBJ2-5; CDR3 DNA: TGTGCCACCGGGCCTCCCGGGGGGACAGGGTCAGAGACCCAGTACTTC; CDR3 protein: CATGPPGGTGSETQYF
clone size: few; V gene: TRBV23-1; D gene: .; J gene: TRBJ2-7; CDR3 DNA: TGCGCCAGCAGTCAATCTAAGACCAGGGAAGACGAGCAGTACTTC; CDR3 protein: CASSQSKTREDEQYF
clone size: large; V gene: TRBV7-2; D gene: .; J gene: TRBJ1-5; CDR3 DNA: TGTGCCAGCAGCCCCAGAGGCAATCAGCCCCAGCATTTT; CDR3 protein: CASSPRGNQPQHF
clone size: few; V gene: TRBV12-5; D gene: TRBD2; J gene: TRBJ2-7; CDR3 DNA: TGTGCTAGTGGTTTGGTAAAACAGCGGGAGCTCTTTGCCGAGCAGTACTTC; CDR3 protein: CASGLVKQRELFAEQYF
clone size: once; V gene: TRBV10-1; D gene: .; J gene: TRBJ1-1; CDR3 DNA: TGCGCCAGCATGGGGTCGAACACTGAAGCTTTCTTT; CDR3 protein: CASMGSNTEAFF
clone size: few; V gene: TRBV30; D gene: .; J gene: TRBJ2-7; CDR3 DNA: TGTGCCTGGAGCCCAGGGGTCCGGGGGGAGCAGTACTTC; CDR3 protein: CAWSPGVRGEQYF
clone size: .; V gene: TRBV6-2/TRBV6-3; D gene: .; J gene: TRBJ2-1; CDR3 DNA: TGTGCCAGCAGTTACCCCCCCGGGACCCAACCCTACAATGAGCAGTTCTTC; CDR3 protein: CASSYPPGTQPYNEQFF
clone size: .; V gene: TRBV11-2; D gene: .; J gene: TRBJ1-5; CDR3 DNA: TGTGCCAGCAGCAAATACAGGGAACAACTTTCTAATCAGCCCCAGCATTTT; CDR3 protein: CASSKYREQLSNQPQHF
clone size: .; V gene: TRBV30; D gene: .; J gene: TRBJ2-2; CDR3 DNA: TGTGCCTGGAGTGTACGAAGGGGCTATCGTCCCGGGGAGCTGTTTTTT; CDR3 protein: CAWSVRRGYRPGELFF
clone size: few; V gene: TRBV4-1; D gene: TRBD2; J gene: TRBJ2-5; CDR3 DNA: TGCGCCAGCAGCCAAGAGACTAGCGGCCACCAAGAGACCCAGTACTTC; CDR3 protein: CASSQETSGHQETQYF
clone size: .; V gene: TRBV6-1; D gene: .; J gene: TRBJ2-7; CDR3 DNA: TGTGCCAGCAGCGCTACTAACTCCTACGAGCAGTACTTC; CDR3 protein: CASSATNSYEQYF
clone size: .; V gene: TRBV19; D gene: .; J gene: TRBJ1-2; CDR3 DNA: TGTGCCAGTAGCGTCTTCGGGTTCGGTCCAGCTAACTATGGCTACACCTTC; CDR3 protein: CASSVFGFGPANYGYTF
clone size: .; V gene: TRBV11-3; D gene: .; J gene: TRBJ2-5; CDR3 DNA: TGTGCCAGCAGCTTAGATCTAGGTTCTGCGCGGGGGCGGGACCAAGAGACCCAGTACTTC; CDR3 protein: CASSLDLGSARGRDQETQYF
clone size: few; V gene: TRBV20-1; D gene: .; J gene: TRBJ1-2; CDR3 DNA: TGCAGTGCCTTAGTTCCGCCGAGGGGGGTGCACTATGGCTACACCTTC; CDR3 protein: CSALVPPRGVHYGYTF